This T cell receptor (beta chain) was recorded in a study of T cells after yellow fever vaccination. Across the whole study: The fractions with low cell numbers were processed using SMART-Seq v4 Ultra Low Input.

With respect to this clonotype: Its antigen is not known.

Template switching with 5'RACE generated the TCR cDNA and added a universal primer site and UMIs. TCRdb passed the 5' RACE reads through MiXCR, listing each CDR3 protein once. The data contain about 630,000 distinct CDR3 sequences, about 12% of them seen just once; the ten biggest clones take up approximately 15%. This CDR3 region has 13 residues. Looked up from germline, CDR1 is MNHEY and CDR2 is SVGEGT. Trimming removed 6 bases at V and 8 bases at J, with 14 bases between. Notes on the study in general: Weaker, the secondary response peaked sooner, at day 5 versus 15. Boosting was followed by the reappearance of most primary-vaccination clones (under 97% CD4, roughly 90% CD8).

Specimen: PBMCs, collected on the day of the yellow fever booster vaccination. This TCR was recovered from a man aged 25 to 40 who received the YFV17D yellow fever vaccine. V and J are TRBV6-2 or TRBV6-3 and TRBJ2-1; D may correspond to TRBD1 or TRBD2 (5 bases each). The CDR3 nucleotides read TGTGCCAGCAGAAGGGACGCCCTCGATGAGCAGTTCTTC. Translation: CASRRDALDEQFF.